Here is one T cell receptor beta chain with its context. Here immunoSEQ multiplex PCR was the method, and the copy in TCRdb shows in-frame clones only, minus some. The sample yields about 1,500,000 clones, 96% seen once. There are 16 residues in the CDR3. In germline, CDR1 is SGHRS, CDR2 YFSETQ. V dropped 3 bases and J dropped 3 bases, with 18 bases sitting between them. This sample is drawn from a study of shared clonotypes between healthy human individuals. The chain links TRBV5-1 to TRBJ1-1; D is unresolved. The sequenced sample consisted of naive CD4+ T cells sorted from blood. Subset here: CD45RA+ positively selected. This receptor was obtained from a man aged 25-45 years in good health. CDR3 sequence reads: CASSSRAQGTHTEAFF. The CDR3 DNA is TGCGCCAGCAGCTCCCGGGCCCAAGGTACTCACACTGAAGCTTTCTTT.